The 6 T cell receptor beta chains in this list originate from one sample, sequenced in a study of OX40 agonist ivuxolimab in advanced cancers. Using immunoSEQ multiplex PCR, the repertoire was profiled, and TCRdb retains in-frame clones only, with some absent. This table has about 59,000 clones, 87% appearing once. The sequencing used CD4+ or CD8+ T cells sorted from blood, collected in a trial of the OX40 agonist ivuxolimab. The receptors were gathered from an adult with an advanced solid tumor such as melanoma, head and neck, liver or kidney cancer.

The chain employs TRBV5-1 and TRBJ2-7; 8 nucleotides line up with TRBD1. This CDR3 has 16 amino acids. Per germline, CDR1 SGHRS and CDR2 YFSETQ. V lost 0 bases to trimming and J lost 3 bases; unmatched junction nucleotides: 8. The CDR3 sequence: CASSLEARTGLYEQYF. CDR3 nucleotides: TGCGCCAGCAGCTTGGAGGCCAGGACAGGGCTCTACGAGCAGTACTTC. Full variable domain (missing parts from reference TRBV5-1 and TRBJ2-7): KAGVTQTPRYLIKTRGQQVTLSCSPISGHRSVSWYQQTPGQGLQFLFEYFSETQRNKGNFPGRFSGRQFSNSRSEMNVSTLELGDSALYLCASSLEARTGLYEQYFGPGTRLTVT.

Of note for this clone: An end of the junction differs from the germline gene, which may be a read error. Here the CDR3 reads CASSSLAGRIF. The CDR3 DNA sequence: TGTGCCAGCAGTTCCCTGGCTGGACGTATCTTC. V is TRBV6-1 and J is TRBJ2-1; no definite D call. This CDR3 contains 11 residues. CDR1 and CDR2 (germline): MNHNS, SASEGT.

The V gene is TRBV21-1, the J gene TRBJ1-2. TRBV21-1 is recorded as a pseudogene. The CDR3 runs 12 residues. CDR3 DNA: TGTGCCAGCGGGTTTGGACGGTATGGCTACACCTTC. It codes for CASGFGRYGYTF.

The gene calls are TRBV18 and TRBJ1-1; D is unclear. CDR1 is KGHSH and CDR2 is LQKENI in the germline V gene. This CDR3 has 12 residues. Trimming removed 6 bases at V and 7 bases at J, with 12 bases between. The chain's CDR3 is CASSSDWFEAFF. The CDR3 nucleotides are TGTGCCAGCTCGTCGGACTGGTTTGAAGCTTTCTTT.

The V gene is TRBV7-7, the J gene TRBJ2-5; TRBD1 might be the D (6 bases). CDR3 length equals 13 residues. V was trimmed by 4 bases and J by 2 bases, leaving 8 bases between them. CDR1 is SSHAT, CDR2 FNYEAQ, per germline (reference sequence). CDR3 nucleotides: TGTGCCAGCAGCTCCCAGGGGCAAGAGACCCAGTACTTC. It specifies CASSSQGQETQYF.

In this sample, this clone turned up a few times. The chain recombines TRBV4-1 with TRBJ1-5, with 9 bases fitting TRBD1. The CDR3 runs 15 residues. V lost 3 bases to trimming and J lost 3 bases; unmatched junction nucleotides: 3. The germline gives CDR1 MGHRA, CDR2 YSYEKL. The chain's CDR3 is CASSQYRGPNQPQHF. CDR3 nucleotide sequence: TGCGCCAGCAGCCAGTACAGGGGGCCCAATCAGCCCCAGCATTTT.